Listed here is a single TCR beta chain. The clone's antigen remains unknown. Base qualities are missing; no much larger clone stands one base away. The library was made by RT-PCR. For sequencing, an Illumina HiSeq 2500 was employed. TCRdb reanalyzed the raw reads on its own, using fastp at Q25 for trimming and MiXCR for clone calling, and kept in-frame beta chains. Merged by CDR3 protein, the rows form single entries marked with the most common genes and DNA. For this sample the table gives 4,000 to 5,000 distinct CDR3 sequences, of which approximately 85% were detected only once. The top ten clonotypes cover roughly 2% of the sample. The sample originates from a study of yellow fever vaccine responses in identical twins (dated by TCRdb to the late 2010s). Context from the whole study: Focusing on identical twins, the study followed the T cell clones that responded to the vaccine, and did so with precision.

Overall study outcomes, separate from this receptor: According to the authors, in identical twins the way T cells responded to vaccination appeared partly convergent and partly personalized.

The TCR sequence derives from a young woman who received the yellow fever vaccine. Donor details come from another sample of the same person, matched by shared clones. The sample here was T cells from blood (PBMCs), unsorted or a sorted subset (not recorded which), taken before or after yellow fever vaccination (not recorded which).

The CDR3 reads CASSLDGGGLAVSYEQYF. The DNA is TGTGCCAGCAGCTTAGACGGGGGTGGACTAGCGGTCTCCTACGAGCAGTACTTC. Here the chain combines TRBV11-2 and TRBJ2-7; 10 nucleotides in the junction match TRBD2. CDR1 and CDR2 were assigned from the germline V gene as SGHAT and FQNNGV. The CDR3, from cysteine to phenylalanine, totals 18 residues. Solely the CDR3 DNA is kept, with 54 bases framed from the first base. After removal of 0 bases from V and 0 bases from J, the junction retains 8 bases not matched to a gene.